What follows is one TCR beta chain and its context. No antigen is known for it. The data were produced by immunoSEQ multiplex PCR, yet TCRdb's version contains in-frame clones alone and is incomplete. The sample has 27,000 or so clones; about 89% are singletons. Germline V CDR1 and CDR2: SGHRS, YFSETQ. This CDR3 is built from 13 residues. V was shortened by 5 bases and J by 2 bases, with 9 bases between the two germline ends. This sample stems from a study of T cells in narcolepsy. Background on the study: Patients with NT1 or NT2 and healthy control donors were enrolled. Study observations and caveats: Some memory CD4+ repertoires had no autoreactive clone sequences. Reportedly, autoreactive clonotypes were serially detected in patients' blood but not controls'. Autoreactive HCRT-specific and TRIB2-specific clonotypes were marked in same-patient CSF-versus-blood CD4+ comparisons.

J is TRBJ2-3 and V is TRBV5-1, with D unclear. The receptor was isolated from a human donor with narcolepsy. Material for sequencing was CD45RA- memory CD4+ T cells from PBMCs. This CDR3 reads CASRPTITDTQYF. CDR3 nucleotide sequence: TGCGCCAGCAGGCCGACAATCACAGATACGCAGTATTTT.